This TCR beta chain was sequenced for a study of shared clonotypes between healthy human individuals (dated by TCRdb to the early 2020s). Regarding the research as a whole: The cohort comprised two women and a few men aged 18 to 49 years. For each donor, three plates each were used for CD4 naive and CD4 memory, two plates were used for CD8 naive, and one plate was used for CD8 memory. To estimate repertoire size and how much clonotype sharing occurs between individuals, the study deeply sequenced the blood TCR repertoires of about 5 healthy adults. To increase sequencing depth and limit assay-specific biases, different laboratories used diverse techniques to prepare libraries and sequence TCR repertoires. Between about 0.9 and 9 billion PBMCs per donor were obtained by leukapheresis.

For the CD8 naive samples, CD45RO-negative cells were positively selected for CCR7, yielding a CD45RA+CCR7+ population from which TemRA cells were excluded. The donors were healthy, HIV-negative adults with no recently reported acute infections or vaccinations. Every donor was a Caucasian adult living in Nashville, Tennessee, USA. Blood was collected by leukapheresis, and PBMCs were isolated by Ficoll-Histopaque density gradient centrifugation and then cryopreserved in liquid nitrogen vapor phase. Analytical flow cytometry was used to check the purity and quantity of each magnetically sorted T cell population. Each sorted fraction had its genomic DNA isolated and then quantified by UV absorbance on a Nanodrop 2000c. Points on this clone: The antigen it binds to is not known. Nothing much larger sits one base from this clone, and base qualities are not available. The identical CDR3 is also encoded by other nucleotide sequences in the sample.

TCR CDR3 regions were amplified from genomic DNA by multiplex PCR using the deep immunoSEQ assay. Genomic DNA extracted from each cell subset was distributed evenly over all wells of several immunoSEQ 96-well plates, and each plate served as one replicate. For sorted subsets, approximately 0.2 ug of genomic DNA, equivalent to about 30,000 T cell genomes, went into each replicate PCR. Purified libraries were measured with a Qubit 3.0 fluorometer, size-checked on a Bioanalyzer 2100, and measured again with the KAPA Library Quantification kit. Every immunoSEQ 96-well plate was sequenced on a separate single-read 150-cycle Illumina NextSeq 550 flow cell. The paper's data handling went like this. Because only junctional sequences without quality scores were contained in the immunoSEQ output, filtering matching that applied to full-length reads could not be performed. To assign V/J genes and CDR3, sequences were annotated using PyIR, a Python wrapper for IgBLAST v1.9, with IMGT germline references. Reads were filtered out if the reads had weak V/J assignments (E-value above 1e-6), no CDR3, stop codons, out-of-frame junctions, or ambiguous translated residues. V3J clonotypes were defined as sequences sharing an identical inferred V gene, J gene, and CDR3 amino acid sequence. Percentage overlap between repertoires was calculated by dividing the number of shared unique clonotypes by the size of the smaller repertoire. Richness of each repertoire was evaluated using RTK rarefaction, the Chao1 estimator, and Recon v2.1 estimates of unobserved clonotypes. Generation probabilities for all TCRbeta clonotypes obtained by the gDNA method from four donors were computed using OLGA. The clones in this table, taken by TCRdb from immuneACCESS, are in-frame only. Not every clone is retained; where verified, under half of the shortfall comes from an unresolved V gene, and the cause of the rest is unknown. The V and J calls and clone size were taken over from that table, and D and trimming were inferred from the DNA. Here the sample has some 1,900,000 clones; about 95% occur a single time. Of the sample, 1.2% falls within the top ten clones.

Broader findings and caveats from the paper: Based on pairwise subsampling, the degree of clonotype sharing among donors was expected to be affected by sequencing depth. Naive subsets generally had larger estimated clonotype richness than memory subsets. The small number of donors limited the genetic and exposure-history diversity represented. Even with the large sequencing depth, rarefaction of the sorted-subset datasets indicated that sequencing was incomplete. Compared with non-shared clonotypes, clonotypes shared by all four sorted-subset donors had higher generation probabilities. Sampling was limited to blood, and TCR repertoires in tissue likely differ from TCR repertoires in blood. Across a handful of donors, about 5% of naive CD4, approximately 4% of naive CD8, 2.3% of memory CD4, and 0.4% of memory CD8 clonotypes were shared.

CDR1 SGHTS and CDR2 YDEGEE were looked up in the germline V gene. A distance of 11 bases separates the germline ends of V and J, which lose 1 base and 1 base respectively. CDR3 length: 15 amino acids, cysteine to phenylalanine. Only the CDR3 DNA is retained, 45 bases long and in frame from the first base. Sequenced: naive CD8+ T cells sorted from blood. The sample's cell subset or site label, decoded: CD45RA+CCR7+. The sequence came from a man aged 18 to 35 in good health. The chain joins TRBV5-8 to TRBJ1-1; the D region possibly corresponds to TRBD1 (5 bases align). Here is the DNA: TGTGCCAGCAGCTTGACAGGTGGTGGGAACACTGAAGCTTTCTTT. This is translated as CASSLTGGGNTEAFF.